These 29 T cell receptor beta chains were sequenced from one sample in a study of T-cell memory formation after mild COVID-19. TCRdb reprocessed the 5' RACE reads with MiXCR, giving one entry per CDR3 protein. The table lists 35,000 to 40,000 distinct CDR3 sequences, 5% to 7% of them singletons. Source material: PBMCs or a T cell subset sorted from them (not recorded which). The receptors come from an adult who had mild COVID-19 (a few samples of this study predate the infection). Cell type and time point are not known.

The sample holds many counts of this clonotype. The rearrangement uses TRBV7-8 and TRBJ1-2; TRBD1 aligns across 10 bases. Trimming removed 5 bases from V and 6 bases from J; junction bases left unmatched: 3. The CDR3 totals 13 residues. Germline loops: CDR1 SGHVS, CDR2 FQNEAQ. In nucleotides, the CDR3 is TGTGCCAGCAGCCCGGGACAGGGGAATGGCTACACCTTC. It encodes CASSPGQGNGYTF. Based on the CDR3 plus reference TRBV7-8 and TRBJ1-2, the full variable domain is GAGVSQSPRYKVAKRGQDVALRCDPISGHVSLFWYQQALGQGPEFLTYFQNEAQLDKSGLPSDRFFAERPEGSVSTLKIQRTQQEDSAVYLCASSPGQGNGYTFGSGTRLTVV.

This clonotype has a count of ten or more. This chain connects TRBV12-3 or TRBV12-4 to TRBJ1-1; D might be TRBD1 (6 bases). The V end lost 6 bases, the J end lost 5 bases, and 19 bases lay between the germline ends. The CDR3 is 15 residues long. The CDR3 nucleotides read TGTGCCAGCAGACCCACACAGGGTTTTGGGACTGAAGCTTTCTTT. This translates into CASRPTQGFGTEAFF.

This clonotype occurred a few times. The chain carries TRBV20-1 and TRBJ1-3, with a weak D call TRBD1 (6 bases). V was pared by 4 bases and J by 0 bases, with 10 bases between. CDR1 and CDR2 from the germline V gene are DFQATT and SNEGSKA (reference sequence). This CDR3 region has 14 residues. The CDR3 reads CSAKGGSSGNTIYF. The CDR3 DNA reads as TGCAGTGCTAAGGGGGGTTCCTCTGGAAACACCATATATTTT.

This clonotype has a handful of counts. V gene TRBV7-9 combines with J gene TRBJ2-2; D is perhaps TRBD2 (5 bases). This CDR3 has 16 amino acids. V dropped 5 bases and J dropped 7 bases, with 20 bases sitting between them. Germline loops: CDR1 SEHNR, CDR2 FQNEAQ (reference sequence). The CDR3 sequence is CASSPSRTIRGGELFF. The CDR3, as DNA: TGTGCCAGCAGCCCTTCACGGACCATTCGGGGCGGGGAGCTGTTTTTT.

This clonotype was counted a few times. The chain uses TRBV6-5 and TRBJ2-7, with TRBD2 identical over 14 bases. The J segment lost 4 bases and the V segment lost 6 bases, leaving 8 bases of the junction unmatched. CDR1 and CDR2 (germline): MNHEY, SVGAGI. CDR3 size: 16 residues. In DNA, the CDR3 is TGTGCCAGCAGCTCCGGACTAGCGGGAGGTAGATACGAGCAGTACTTC. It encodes CASSSGLAGGRYEQYF.

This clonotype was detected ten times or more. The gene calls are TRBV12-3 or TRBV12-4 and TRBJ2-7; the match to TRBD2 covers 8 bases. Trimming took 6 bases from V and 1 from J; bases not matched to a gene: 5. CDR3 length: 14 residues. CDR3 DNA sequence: TGTGCCAGCAGCTTGGGACTAGGGTCCTACGAGCAGTACTTC. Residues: CASSLGLGSYEQYF.

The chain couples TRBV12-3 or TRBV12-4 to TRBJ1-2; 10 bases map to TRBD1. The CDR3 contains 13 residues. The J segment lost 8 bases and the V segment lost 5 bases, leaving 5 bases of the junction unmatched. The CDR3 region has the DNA TGTGCCAGCAGTAGGGACAGGGGTATGGGCTACACCTTC. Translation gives CASSRDRGMGYTF.

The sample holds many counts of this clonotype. CDR3 DNA sequence: TGCGCCAGCAGCCAACTAGCGGGGAGACCCTACGAGCAGTACTTC. This codes for CASSQLAGRPYEQYF. The J gene is TRBJ2-7, the V gene TRBV5-1; TRBD2 matches 10 bases. The junction had 6 bases not matched to a gene; V was cut back by 4 bases and J by 2 bases. Germline CDR1 is SGHRS and CDR2 is YFSETQ. The CDR3 length is 15 residues.

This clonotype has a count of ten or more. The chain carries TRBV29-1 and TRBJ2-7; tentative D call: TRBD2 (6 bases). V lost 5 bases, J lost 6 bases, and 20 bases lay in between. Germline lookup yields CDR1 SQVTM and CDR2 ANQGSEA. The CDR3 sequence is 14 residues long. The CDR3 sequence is CSVRGVAATSEQYF. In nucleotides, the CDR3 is TGCAGCGTTAGGGGAGTAGCGGCCACTAGCGAGCAGTACTTC.

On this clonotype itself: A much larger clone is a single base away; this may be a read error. CDR3 residues: CASSPWIRSSSHNEQFF. The DNA for the CDR3 is TGTGCCAGCAGCCCTTGGATCCGGTCGAGCTCCCACAATGAGCAGTTCTTC. J is TRBJ2-1 and V is TRBV7-2; D gene uncertain. The CDR3 is 17 amino acids. Germline V CDR1 and CDR2: SGHTA, FQGNSA.

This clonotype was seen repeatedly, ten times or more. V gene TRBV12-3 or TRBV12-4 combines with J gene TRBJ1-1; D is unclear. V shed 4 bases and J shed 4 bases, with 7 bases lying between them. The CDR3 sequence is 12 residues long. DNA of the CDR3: TGTGCCAGCAGTTCATACTCCACTGAAGCTTTCTTT. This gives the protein CASSSYSTEAFF.

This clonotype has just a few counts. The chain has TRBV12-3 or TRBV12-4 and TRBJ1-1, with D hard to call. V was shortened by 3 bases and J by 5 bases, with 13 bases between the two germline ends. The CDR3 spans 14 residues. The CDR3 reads CASSLGDRGTEAFF. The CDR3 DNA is TGTGCCAGCAGTTTGGGCGACCGGGGAACTGAAGCTTTCTTT.

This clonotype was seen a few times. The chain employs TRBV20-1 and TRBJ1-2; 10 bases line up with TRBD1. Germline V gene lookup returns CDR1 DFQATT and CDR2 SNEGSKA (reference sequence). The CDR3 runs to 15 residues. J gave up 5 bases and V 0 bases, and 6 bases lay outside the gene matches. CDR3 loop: CSARDQWDRGYGYTF. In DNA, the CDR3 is TGCAGTGCTAGAGATCAATGGGACAGGGGATATGGCTACACCTTC.

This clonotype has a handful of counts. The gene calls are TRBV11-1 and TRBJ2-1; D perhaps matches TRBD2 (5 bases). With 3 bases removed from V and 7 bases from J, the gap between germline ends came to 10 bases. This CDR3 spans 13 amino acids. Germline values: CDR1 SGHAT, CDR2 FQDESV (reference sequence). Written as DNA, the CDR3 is TGTGCCAGCAGCTTGGGAGTTATGAATGAGCAGTTCTTC. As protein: CASSLGVMNEQFF.

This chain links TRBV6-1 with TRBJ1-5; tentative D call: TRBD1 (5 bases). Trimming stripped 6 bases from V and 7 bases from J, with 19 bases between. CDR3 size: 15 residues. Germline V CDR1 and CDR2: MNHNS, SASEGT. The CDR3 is CASRKPGTPLQPQHF. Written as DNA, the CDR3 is TGTGCCAGCAGAAAACCCGGGACGCCCTTGCAGCCCCAGCATTTT.

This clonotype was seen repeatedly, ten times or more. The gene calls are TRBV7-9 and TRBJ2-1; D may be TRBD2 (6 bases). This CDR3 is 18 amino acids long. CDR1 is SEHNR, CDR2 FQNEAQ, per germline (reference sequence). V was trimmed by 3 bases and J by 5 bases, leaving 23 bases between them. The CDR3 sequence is CASSFGRGVGSWDNEQFF. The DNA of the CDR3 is TGTGCCAGCAGCTTCGGCCGCGGGGTAGGCAGTTGGGACAATGAGCAGTTCTTC.

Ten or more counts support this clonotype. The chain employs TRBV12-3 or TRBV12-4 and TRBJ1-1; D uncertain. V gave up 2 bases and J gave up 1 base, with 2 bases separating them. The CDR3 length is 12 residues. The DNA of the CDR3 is TGTGCCAGCAGTTTAAGGAACACTGAAGCTTTCTTT. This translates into CASSLRNTEAFF.

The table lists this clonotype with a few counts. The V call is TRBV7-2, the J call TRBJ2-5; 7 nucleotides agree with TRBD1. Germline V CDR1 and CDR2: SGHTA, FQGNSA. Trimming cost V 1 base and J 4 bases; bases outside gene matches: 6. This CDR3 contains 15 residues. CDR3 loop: CASSLDGTAIETQYF. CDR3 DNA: TGTGCCAGCAGCTTAGATGGGACAGCAATAGAGACCCAGTACTTC.

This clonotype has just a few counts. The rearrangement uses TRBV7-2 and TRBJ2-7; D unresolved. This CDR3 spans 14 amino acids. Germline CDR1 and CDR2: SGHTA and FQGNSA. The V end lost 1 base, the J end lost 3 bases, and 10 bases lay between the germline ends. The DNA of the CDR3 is TGTGCCAGCAGCTTAGTCGGATCCTACTACGAGCAGTACTTC. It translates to CASSLVGSYYEQYF.

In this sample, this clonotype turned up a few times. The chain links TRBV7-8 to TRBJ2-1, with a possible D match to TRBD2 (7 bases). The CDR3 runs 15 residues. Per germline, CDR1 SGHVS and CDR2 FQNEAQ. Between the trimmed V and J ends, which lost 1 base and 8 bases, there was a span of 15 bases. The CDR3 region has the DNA TGTGCCAGCAGCTTAGAGGGGGGGGGCACGTATGAGCAGTTCTTC. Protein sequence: CASSLEGGGTYEQFF.

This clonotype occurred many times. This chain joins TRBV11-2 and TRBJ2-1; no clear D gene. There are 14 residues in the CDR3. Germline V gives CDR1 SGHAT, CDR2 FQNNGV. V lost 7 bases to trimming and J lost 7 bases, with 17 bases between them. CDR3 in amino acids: CASTPGYSLNEQFF. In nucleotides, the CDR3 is TGTGCCAGCACCCCGGGCTACTCACTTAATGAGCAGTTCTTC.

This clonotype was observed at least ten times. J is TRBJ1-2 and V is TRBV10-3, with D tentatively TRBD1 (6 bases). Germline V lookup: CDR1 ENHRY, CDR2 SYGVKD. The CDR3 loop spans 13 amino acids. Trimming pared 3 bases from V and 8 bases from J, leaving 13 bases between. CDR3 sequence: CAISELGGWGYTF. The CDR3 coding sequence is TGTGCCATCAGTGAATTGGGGGGCTGGGGCTACACCTTC.

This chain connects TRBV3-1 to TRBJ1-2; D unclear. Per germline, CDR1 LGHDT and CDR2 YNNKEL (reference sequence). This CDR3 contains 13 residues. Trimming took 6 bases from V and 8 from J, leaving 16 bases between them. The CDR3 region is CASRTRWDSGYTF. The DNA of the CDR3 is TGTGCCAGCAGGACAAGGTGGGATTCCGGCTACACCTTC.

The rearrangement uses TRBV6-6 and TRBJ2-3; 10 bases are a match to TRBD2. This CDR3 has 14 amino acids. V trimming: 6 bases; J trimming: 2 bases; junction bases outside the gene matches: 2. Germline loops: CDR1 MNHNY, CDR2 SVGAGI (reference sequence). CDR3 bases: TGTGCCAGCAGGACTAGCGGGTTCACAGATACGCAGTATTTT. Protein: CASRTSGFTDTQYF.

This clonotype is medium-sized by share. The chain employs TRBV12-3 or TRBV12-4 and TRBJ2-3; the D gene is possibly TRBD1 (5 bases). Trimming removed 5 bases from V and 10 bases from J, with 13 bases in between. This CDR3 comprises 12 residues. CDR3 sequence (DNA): TGTGCCAGCAGTCCTGGGGCCCTGGCGCAGTATTTT. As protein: CASSPGALAQYF.

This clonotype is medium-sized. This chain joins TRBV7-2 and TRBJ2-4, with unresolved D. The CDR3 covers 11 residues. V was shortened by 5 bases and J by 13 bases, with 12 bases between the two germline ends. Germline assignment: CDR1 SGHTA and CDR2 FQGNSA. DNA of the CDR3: TGTGCCAGCAGCACCTTAGGGCCCCAGTACTTC. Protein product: CASSTLGPQYF.

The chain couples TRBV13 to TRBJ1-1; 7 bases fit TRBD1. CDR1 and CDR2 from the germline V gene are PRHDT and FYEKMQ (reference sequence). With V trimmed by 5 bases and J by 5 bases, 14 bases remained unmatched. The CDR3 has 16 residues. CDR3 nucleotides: TGTGCCAGCAGCCCTTATGAGGAACAGGGGAGGACTGAAGCTTTCTTT. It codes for CASSPYEEQGRTEAFF.

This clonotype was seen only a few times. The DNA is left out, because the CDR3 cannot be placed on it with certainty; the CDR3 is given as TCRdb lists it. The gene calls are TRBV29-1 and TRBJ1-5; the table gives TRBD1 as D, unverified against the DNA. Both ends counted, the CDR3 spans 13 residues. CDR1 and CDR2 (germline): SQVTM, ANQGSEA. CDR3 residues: CSVAQGNNQPRHF.

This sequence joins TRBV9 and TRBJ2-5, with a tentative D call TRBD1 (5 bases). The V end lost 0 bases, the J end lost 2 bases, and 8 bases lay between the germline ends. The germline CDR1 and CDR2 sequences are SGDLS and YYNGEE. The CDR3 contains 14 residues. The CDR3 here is CASSVGGQQETQYF. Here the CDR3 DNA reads TGTGCCAGCAGCGTAGGGGGCCAGCAAGAGACCCAGTACTTC.